Listed here are 29 T cell receptor beta chains from one sample, sequenced in a study of monozygotic twins with cystic fibrosis. Clones were sequenced by immunoSEQ multiplex PCR, and TCRdb holds only the in-frame ones, with some missing. The data show about 20,000 clones, about 96% seen once. The sample consisted of blood. Source of these receptors: a girl aged 2 to 9 with cystic fibrosis.

The chain recombines TRBV29-1 with TRBJ2-5; either TRBD1 or TRBD2 may fit D (6 bases each). This CDR3 contains 13 residues. V dropped 5 bases and J dropped 2 bases, with 12 bases sitting between them. Germline assignment: CDR1 SQVTM and CDR2 ANQGSEA. The CDR3 DNA sequence: TGCAGCGTTCGGGGGACACTGCAAGAGACCCAGTACTTC. This translates into CSVRGTLQETQYF.

The V call is TRBV15, the J call TRBJ1-6; D ambiguous. The CDR3 consists of 15 residues. The V end was cut by 0 bases, the J end by 5 bases, with 8 bases between. Germline values: CDR1 LNHNV, CDR2 YYDKDF (reference sequence). CDR3 in DNA: TGTGCCACCAGCAGAGATGGCCAAAATAATTCACCCCTCCACTTT. This gives the protein CATSRDGQNNSPLHF.

The chain uses TRBV28 and TRBJ2-1; D unclear. Trimming pared 5 bases from V and 1 base from J, leaving 15 bases between. The length of the CDR3 is 16 residues. Germline CDR1 reads MDHEN; CDR2 reads SYDVKM. In nucleotides, the CDR3 is TGTGCCAGCAGTCCACTATGGCAGGCGTCCTACAATGAGCAGTTCTTC. Residues: CASSPLWQASYNEQFF.

This rearrangement joins TRBV5-1 to TRBJ1-6; TRBD1 matches at 9 bases. Trimming took 4 bases from V and 10 from J; bases not matched to a gene: 9. CDR3 length: 15 amino acids. CDR1 is SGHRS, CDR2 YFSETQ, per germline. The CDR3 loop is CASSVTGTGKSPLHF. CDR3 DNA: TGCGCCAGCAGCGTAACCGGGACAGGGAAATCACCCCTCCACTTT.

DNA for the CDR3: TGTGCCAGCAGTTACTCCGGACAGGGTGTTAATGGCTACACCTTC. It encodes CASSYSGQGVNGYTF. The gene calls are TRBV6-5 and TRBJ1-2; TRBD1 agrees at 8 bases. Trimming cost V 0 bases and J 6 bases; bases outside gene matches: 6. The CDR3 sequence is 15 residues long. The germline V gene has CDR1 MNHEY and CDR2 SVGAGI.

V usage is TRBV25-1 and J usage is TRBJ2-3, with D possibly matching TRBD2 (6 bases). The CDR3 is made up of 15 amino acids. CDR1 is MGHDK and CDR2 is SYGVNS in the germline V gene. The V end lost 1 base, the J end lost 0 bases, and 8 bases lay between the germline ends. The CDR3 sequence: CASSEWRASTDTQYF. In nucleotides, the CDR3 is TGTGCCAGCAGTGAATGGAGGGCTAGCACAGATACGCAGTATTTT.

The chain recombines TRBV4-2 with TRBJ1-5; 7 positions agree with TRBD1. CDR1 LGHNA and CDR2 YNFKEQ come from the germline V gene. The J segment lost 6 bases and the V segment lost 0 bases, leaving 8 bases of the junction unmatched. The CDR3 loop spans 16 amino acids. In DNA, the CDR3 is TGTGCCAGCAGCCAAGATGACAGGGTGTCGGGTCAGCCCCAGCATTTT. Its protein is CASSQDDRVSGQPQHF.

The CDR3, as DNA: TGTGCCAGCTCACCCCGGGGCGCAGGGTTGGGGTACGAGCAGTACTTC. This encodes CASSPRGAGLGYEQYF. The genes are TRBV18 and TRBJ2-7; D is possibly TRBD1 or TRBD2 (5 bases each). The CDR3 spans 16 residues. The V end was cut by 3 bases, the J end by 4 bases, with 19 bases between. Germline V gives CDR1 KGHSH, CDR2 LQKENI.

Worth noting for this clone: This specimen includes other DNA sequences encoding the same CDR3. The rearrangement links TRBV13 to TRBJ1-3, with TRBD1 matching 7 bases. The CDR3 contains 15 residues. The junction had 3 bases not matched to a gene; V was cut back by 4 bases and J by 0 bases. Per germline, CDR1 PRHDT and CDR2 FYEKMQ (reference sequence). CDR3 sequence: CASSSQGLSGNTIYF. The CDR3 nucleotides are TGTGCCAGCAGCTCACAGGGGCTCTCTGGAAACACCATATATTTT.

The CDR3 sequence: CASSLGTGGNQPQHF. The CDR3, as DNA: TGTGCCAGCAGCTTAGGGACAGGGGGCAATCAGCCCCAGCATTTT. The V and J genes are TRBV7-9 and TRBJ1-5; 9 positions match TRBD1. The CDR3 is made up of 15 amino acids. Trimming cost V 1 base and J 2 bases; bases outside gene matches: 0. Germline V gene data show CDR1 as SEHNR and CDR2 as FQNEAQ (reference sequence).

The CDR3 reads CASSLVMLDWGSGNTIYF. The CDR3, as DNA: TGCGCCAGCAGCCTCGTTATGCTGGATTGGGGCTCTGGAAACACCATATATTTT. The V gene is TRBV5-1, the J gene TRBJ1-3; the D is unclear. V gave up 4 bases and J gave up 0 bases, with 20 bases separating them. The CDR3 spans 18 residues. Germline V gene sequence: CDR1 SGHRS, CDR2 YFSETQ.

The chain has TRBV27 and TRBJ2-3, with 12 bases aligning to TRBD2. The V segment lost 4 bases and the J segment 2 bases; nucleotides outside the gene matches: 7. In germline, CDR1 is MNHEY, CDR2 SMNVEV (reference sequence). This CDR3 comprises 17 residues. In DNA, the CDR3 is TGTGCCAGCAGTTCTAGGACTAGCGGGGACCCCACAGATACGCAGTATTTT. This sequence encodes CASSSRTSGDPTDTQYF.

This clone was found once. The V gene is TRBV27, the J gene TRBJ2-1, with TRBD1 matching over 7 bases. The CDR3 spans 14 residues. The ends lost 4 bases at V and 5 bases at J; junction bases unmatched: 5. The germline V gene has CDR1 MNHEY and CDR2 SMNVEV (reference sequence). Here the CDR3 DNA reads TGTGCCAGCAGTTACCGGGACAGTAACAATGAGCAGTTCTTC. Translation: CASSYRDSNNEQFF.

This chain joins TRBV9 and TRBJ1-6; D gene unclear. Trimming cost V 0 bases and J 3 bases, with 7 bases left between them. The CDR3 is made up of 15 amino acids. The V gene's germline CDR1 is SGDLS and CDR2 YYNGEE. The CDR3 reads CASSVAGSYNSPLHF. CDR3 bases: TGTGCCAGCAGCGTAGCCGGGAGCTATAATTCACCCCTCCACTTT.

Here the CDR3 DNA reads TGCGCCAGCAGCCAAGAACCGGGACAGGGGGCCCGGGGCTACACCTTC. This encodes CASSQEPGQGARGYTF. The chain recombines TRBV4-3 with TRBJ1-2; 12 bases agree with TRBD1. V shed 0 bases and J 8 bases; nucleotides not matched to a gene: 7. Germline assignment: CDR1 LGHNA and CDR2 YSLEER. This CDR3 is 16 amino acids long.

The chain has TRBV6-5 and TRBJ1-2; possible D gene TRBD1, 6 bases. The CDR3 length is 13 residues. Germline V gene lookup returns CDR1 MNHEY and CDR2 SVGAGI. The V end lost 10 bases, the J end lost 2 bases, and 14 bases lay between the germline ends. This CDR3 is CATYRAINYGYTF. For the CDR3, the DNA is TGTGCCACCTACAGGGCGATAAACTATGGCTACACCTTC.

The gene calls are TRBV2 and TRBJ1-1; D ambiguous. The V gene lost 5 bases and the J gene lost 2 bases, with 9 bases spanning the gap. This CDR3 comprises 13 residues. The germline V gene has CDR1 SNHLY and CDR2 FYNNEI. CDR3 region: CASSPPVNTEAFF. In nucleotides, the CDR3 is TGTGCCAGCAGTCCCCCCGTTAACACTGAAGCTTTCTTT.

This sequence joins TRBV18 and TRBJ1-1; possibly TRBD1 for D (5 bases). From germline, CDR1 is KGHSH and CDR2 LQKENI. This CDR3 region has 15 residues. V lost 3 bases, J lost 1 base, and 12 bases lay in between. The CDR3 sequence is CASSPGTQQNTEAFF. In nucleotides, the CDR3 is TGTGCCAGCTCACCTGGGACCCAGCAGAACACTGAAGCTTTCTTT.

V is TRBV30 and J is TRBJ2-7; 9 positions match TRBD1. Per the germline V gene, CDR1 is GTSNPN and CDR2 is SVGIG (reference sequence). The length of the CDR3 is 13 residues. Unmatched junction bases numbered 5, after V lost 4 bases and J lost 4 bases. The CDR3 coding sequence is TGTGCCTGGACCCGGGACAGGGCATACGAGCAGTACTTC. Amino acids: CAWTRDRAYEQYF.

The chain has TRBV5-1 and TRBJ1-1, with D perhaps TRBD1 (6 bases). Germline V lookup: CDR1 SGHRS, CDR2 YFSETQ. Deletions cut 3 bases from V and 3 bases from J, with 15 bases between. The CDR3 runs to 15 residues. The CDR3 loop reads CASSSQTGTYTEAFF. The CDR3 DNA follows: TGCGCCAGCAGCTCCCAGACAGGCACGTACACTGAAGCTTTCTTT.

The chain is built from TRBV19 and TRBJ2-1, with D perhaps assigned TRBD1 or TRBD2 (6 bases each). V was trimmed by 2 bases and J by 8 bases, leaving 13 bases between them. Germline loops: CDR1 LNHDA, CDR2 SQIVND (reference sequence). This CDR3 is 14 amino acids long. The DNA of the CDR3 is TGTGCCAGTAGTATAAGGGGGGCTATCGATGAGCAGTTCTTC. Its protein product is CASSIRGAIDEQFF.

The CDR3 protein is CASSLGGGYYGYTF. For the CDR3, the DNA is TGTGCCAGCAGCTTGGGAGGGGGGTACTATGGCTACACCTTC. V gene TRBV5-6 combines with J gene TRBJ1-2, with TRBD1 as a possible D gene (6 bases). The CDR3 covers 14 residues. From germline, CDR1 is SGHDT and CDR2 YYEEEE. The V gene lost 0 bases and the J gene lost 3 bases, with 9 bases spanning the gap.

The CDR3 sequence: CAISESAGTGELFF. The CDR3 DNA reads TGTGCCATCAGTGAGTCAGCGGGGACCGGGGAGCTGTTTTTT. This chain links TRBV10-3 with TRBJ2-2; TRBD2 agrees at 7 bases. The CDR3 sequence is 14 residues long. V lost 0 bases, J lost 5 bases, and 0 bases stayed unmatched. CDR1 ENHRY and CDR2 SYGVKD come from the germline V gene.

This clone appeared once. This chain links TRBV10-3 with TRBJ1-1; D is unresolved. This CDR3 is 15 amino acids long. Trimming took off 7 bases at V and 0 bases at J, with 15 bases between the two ends. The germline V gene has CDR1 ENHRY and CDR2 SYGVKD. CDR3 region: CAIMMLPGMNTEAFF. In DNA, the CDR3 is TGTGCCATCATGATGCTGCCCGGGATGAACACTGAAGCTTTCTTT.

The gene calls are TRBV9 and TRBJ1-4; D not certain. V was clipped by 1 base and J by 5 bases, with 12 bases between them. This CDR3 is 15 amino acids long. Germline values: CDR1 SGDLS, CDR2 YYNGEE. The CDR3 spells CASSVSVQWNEKLFF. Here the CDR3 DNA reads TGTGCCAGCAGCGTAAGTGTACAGTGGAATGAAAAACTGTTTTTT.

V gene TRBV7-9 combines with J gene TRBJ1-1; D not certain. The CDR3 runs 13 residues. Trimming removed 1 base at V and 3 bases at J, with 6 bases between. In germline, CDR1 is SEHNR, CDR2 FQNEAQ (reference sequence). As DNA, the CDR3 is TGTGCCAGCAGCTTAGACGCGGACACTGAAGCTTTCTTT. Residues: CASSLDADTEAFF.

The rearrangement joins TRBV7-9 to TRBJ2-2, with 11 bases lining up with TRBD2. Per the germline V gene, CDR1 is SEHNR and CDR2 is FQNEAQ (reference sequence). This CDR3 region has 16 residues. V gave up 4 bases and J gave up 2 bases; unmatched junction bases: 3. The CDR3: CASSSTSGDNTGELFF. Written as DNA, the CDR3 is TGTGCCAGCAGCTCGACTAGCGGGGATAACACCGGGGAGCTGTTTTTT. The variable domain in full, with the rest retrieved from reference TRBV7-9 and TRBJ2-2, is DTGVSQNPRHKITKRGQNVTFRCDPISEHNRLYWYRQTLGQGPEFLTYFQNEAQLEKSRLLSDRFSAERPKGSFSTLEIQRTEQGDSAMYLCASSSTSGDNTGELFFGEGSRLTVL.

The V call is TRBV20-1, the J call TRBJ2-5; D ambiguous. Germline CDR1 is DFQATT and CDR2 is SNEGSKA (reference sequence). Trimming cost V 1 base and J 5 bases, with 5 bases left between them. The length of the CDR3 is 11 residues. DNA for the CDR3: TGCAGTGCTAGAGTCGGGGAGACCCAGTACTTC. It codes for CSARVGETQYF.

This clone showed up just a few times. The chain links TRBV2 to TRBJ1-5; possible D gene TRBD1, 5 bases. Trimming removed 5 bases from V and 2 bases from J, with 10 bases in between. The CDR3 has 14 residues. The germline V gene encodes CDR1 SNHLY and CDR2 FYNNEI. The CDR3 coding sequence is TGTGCCAGCAGTCCCCAGGGACGCAATCAGCCCCAGCATTTT. It encodes CASSPQGRNQPQHF.